This entry features one T cell receptor beta chain sequence. These data belong to a study of sequential checkpoint blockade in melanoma. For the study at large: Arm A got nivolumab then ipilimumab; arm B the reverse, 1:1. Each arm's sequence ended with maintenance nivolumab.

Data came from immunoSEQ multiplex PCR; TCRdb stores just in-frame clones and leaves some out. This sample has 15,000 to 20,000 clones, with roughly four fifths found just once. This sample's treatment: randomized to nivolumab then ipilimumab (arm A) or the reverse (arm B). PBMC sorting kept live CD3+CD8+ cells without CD19 or CD56. Germline V CDR1 and CDR2: MNHEY, SMNVEV (reference sequence). This CDR3 spans 14 amino acids. The sequencing here drew on CD8+ T cells sorted from blood (inferred from file names), taken from a patient given nivolumab and ipilimumab in sequence. The TCR sequence derives from a human donor with melanoma. This chain connects TRBV27 to TRBJ2-5, with D unclear. TRBJ2-7 matches the DNA end more closely, so the J call is doubtful. The CDR3 DNA reads as TGTGCCAGCAGTTTTGCTAGTATTCCCTACGAGCAGTACTTC. Translation: CASSFASIPYEQYF.